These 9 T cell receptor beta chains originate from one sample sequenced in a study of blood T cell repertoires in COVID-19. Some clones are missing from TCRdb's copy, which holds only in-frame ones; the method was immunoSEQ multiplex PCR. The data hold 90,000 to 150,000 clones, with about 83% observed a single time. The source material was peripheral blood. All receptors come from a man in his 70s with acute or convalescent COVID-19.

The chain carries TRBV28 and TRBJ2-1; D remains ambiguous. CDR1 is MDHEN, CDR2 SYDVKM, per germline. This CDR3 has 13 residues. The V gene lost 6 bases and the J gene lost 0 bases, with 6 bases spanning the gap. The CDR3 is CASSLDSYNEQFF. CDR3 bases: TGTGCCAGCAGCCTAGACTCCTACAATGAGCAGTTCTTC.

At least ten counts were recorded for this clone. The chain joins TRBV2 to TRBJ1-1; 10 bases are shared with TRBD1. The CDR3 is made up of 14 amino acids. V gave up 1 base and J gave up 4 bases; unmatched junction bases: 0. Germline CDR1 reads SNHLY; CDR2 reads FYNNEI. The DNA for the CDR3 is TGTGCCAGCAGTGAAGGGACAGGGGGCACTGAAGCTTTCTTT. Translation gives CASSEGTGGTEAFF.

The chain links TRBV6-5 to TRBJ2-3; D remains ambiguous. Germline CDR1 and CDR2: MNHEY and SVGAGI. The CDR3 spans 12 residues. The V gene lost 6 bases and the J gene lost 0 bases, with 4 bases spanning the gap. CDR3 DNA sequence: TGTGCCAGCAGCTCTAGCACAGATACGCAGTATTTT. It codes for CASSSSTDTQYF.

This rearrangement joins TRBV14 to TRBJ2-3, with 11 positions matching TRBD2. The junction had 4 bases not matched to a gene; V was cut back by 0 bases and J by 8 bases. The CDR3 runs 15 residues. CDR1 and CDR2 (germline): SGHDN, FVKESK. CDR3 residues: CASSQDVTSGGTQYF. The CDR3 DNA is TGTGCCAGCAGCCAAGACGTCACTAGCGGGGGTACGCAGTATTTT. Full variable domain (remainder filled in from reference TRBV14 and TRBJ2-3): EAGVTQFPSHSVIEKGQTVTLRCDPISGHDNLYWYRRVMGKEIKFLLHFVKESKQDESGMPNNRFLAERTGGTYSTLKVQPAELEDSGVYFCASSQDVTSGGTQYFGPGTRLTVL.

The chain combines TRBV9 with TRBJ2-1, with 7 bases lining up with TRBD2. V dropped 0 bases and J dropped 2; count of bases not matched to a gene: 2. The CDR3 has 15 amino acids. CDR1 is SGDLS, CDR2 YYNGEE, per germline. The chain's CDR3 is CASSVVSGPYNEQFF. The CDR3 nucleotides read TGTGCCAGCAGCGTAGTTAGCGGGCCCTACAATGAGCAGTTCTTC.

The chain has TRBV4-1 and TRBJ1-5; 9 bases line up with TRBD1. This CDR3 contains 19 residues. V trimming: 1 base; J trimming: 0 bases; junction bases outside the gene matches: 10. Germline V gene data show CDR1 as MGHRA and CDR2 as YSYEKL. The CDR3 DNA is TGCGCCAGCAGCCAAGGTCCGGGACAGGGTTTATTTAGCAATCAGCCCCAGCATTTT. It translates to CASSQGPGQGLFSNQPQHF.

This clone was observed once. This chain's CDR3 is CASSLARAGGLETQYF. The CDR3 nucleotides read TGCGCCAGCAGCTTGGCCAGAGCGGGGGGGTTGGAGACCCAGTACTTC. The rearrangement uses TRBV5-1 and TRBJ2-5; TRBD2 matches at 10 bases. The CDR3 spans 16 residues. V lost 0 bases, J lost 5 bases, and 7 bases stayed unmatched. Germline lookup yields CDR1 SGHRS and CDR2 YFSETQ.

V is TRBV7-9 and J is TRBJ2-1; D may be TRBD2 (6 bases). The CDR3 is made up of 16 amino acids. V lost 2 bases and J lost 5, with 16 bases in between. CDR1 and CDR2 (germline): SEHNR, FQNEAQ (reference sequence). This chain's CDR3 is CASSLPAGTSDNEQFF. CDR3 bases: TGTGCCAGCAGCTTACCCGCCGGGACTTCCGACAATGAGCAGTTCTTC.

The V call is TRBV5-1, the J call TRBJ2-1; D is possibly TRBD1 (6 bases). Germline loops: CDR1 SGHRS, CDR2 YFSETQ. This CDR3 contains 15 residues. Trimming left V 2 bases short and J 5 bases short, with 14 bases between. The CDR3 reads CASSLSGTTHNEQFF. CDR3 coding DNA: TGCGCCAGCAGCTTATCTGGGACAACACACAATGAGCAGTTCTTC. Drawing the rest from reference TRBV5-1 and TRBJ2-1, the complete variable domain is KAGVTQTPRYLIKTRGQQVTLSCSPISGHRSVSWYQQTPGQGLQFLFEYFSETQRNKGNFPGRFSGRQFSNSRSEMNVSTLELGDSALYLCASSLSGTTHNEQFFGPGTRLTVL.